Listed here are 2 T cell receptor beta chains from one sample, sequenced in a study of T cell responses to AZD1222 COVID-19 vaccine. Measured with immunoSEQ multiplex PCR; TCRdb has only the in-frame clones, and not every one. The top ten hold about 19% of the sample, which has more than 95,000 clones, approximately 90% seen once. The material was peripheral blood, obtained on day 0 of AZD1222 vaccination. The receptors stem from an adult in good health.

The chain has TRBV6-1 and TRBJ1-2; unclear D gene. Germline values: CDR1 MNHNS, CDR2 SASEGT. Deletions cut 0 bases from V and 3 bases from J, with 14 bases between. The CDR3 covers 16 residues. The CDR3 nucleotides are TGTGCCAGCAGTGAAGCCTCACTGGGCGCGGACTATGGCTACACCTTC. Residues: CASSEASLGADYGYTF.

CDR3 in DNA: TGCAGCGTTGTGGCGGGGGGTAGAACAGATACGCAGTATTTT. Its protein product is CSVVAGGRTDTQYF. The chain joins TRBV29-1 to TRBJ2-3; 8 bases are shared with TRBD2. CDR3 length: 14 residues. V was pared by 4 bases and J by 3 bases, with 6 bases of the junction left unmatched. From germline, CDR1 is SQVTM and CDR2 ANQGSEA.